What follows are 10 T cell receptor beta chains derived from one specimen sequenced in a study of blood T cell repertoires in COVID-19. Repertoires were generated with immunoSEQ multiplex PCR, while TCRdb's copy carries only in-frame clones and drops some. The table records roughly 270,000 clones, approximately 78% of them present only once. Sequenced sample: PBMCs or T cells enriched from blood (not recorded which). These receptors were collected from a man aged 35 to 55 who had been exposed to COVID-19.

The chain uses TRBV29-1 and TRBJ2-7, with D maybe TRBD2 (5 bases). The CDR3 loop spans 12 amino acids. The V gene's germline CDR1 is SQVTM and CDR2 ANQGSEA. The CDR3 loop is CSGSDLRGEQYF. The CDR3 bases are TGCAGTGGCTCGGATCTACGGGGCGAGCAGTACTTC.

V is TRBV21-1 and J is TRBJ1-2; the DNA was not compared with TRBD1, the D call given in the table. TRBV21-1 counts as a pseudogene. The CDR3 is 15 amino acids. The chain's CDR3 is CASSKGGRGDYGYTF. In nucleotides, the CDR3 is TGTGCCAGCAGCAAGGGTGGCAGGGGCGACTATGGCTACACCTTC.

The gene calls are TRBV5-1 and TRBJ1-6; 7 bases agree with TRBD1. The CDR3 spans 17 residues. J gave up 5 bases and V 4 bases, and 12 bases lay outside the gene matches. From germline, CDR1 is SGHRS and CDR2 YFSETQ. CDR3 sequence (DNA): TGCGCCAGCAGCCGGCACCTGGGGGACAGCGATAATTCACCCCTCCACTTT. Translated: CASSRHLGDSDNSPLHF.

This chain joins TRBV5-5 and TRBJ2-2; D may be TRBD2 (5 bases). This CDR3 contains 16 residues. CDR1 and CDR2 from the germline V gene are SGHKS and YYEKEE (reference sequence). The ends were cut back, 4 bases at V and 0 bases at J, with 13 bases in the middle. CDR3 loop: CASSLGPSSNTGELFF. CDR3 DNA sequence: TGTGCCAGCAGCCTCGGGCCTAGCTCGAACACCGGGGAGCTGTTTTTT.

The chain couples TRBV30 to TRBJ2-5, with 11 bases that match TRBD2. Germline values: CDR1 GTSNPN, CDR2 SVGIG (reference sequence). V lost 4 bases, J lost 3 bases, and 7 bases stayed unmatched. This CDR3 is built from 15 residues. CDR3 region: CAWTQGLAVEETQYF. The CDR3 nucleotides are TGTGCCTGGACCCAGGGACTAGCGGTAGAAGAGACCCAGTACTTC.

V is TRBV5-1 and J is TRBJ2-1; 7 positions match TRBD1. V was clipped by 2 bases and J by 6 bases; unmatched bases: 8. CDR1 and CDR2 from the germline V gene are SGHRS and YFSETQ. The CDR3 runs to 15 residues. The chain's CDR3 is CASSLEATGANEQFF. CDR3 DNA: TGCGCCAGCAGCTTAGAAGCCACAGGGGCCAATGAGCAGTTCTTC.

The rearrangement uses TRBV3-1 (or the pseudogene TRBV3-2) and TRBJ2-1; possible D gene TRBD2, 5 bases. CDR1 is LGHDT, CDR2 YNNKEL, per germline (reference sequence). The ends were cut back, 4 bases at V and 8 bases at J, with 6 bases in the middle. This CDR3 comprises 11 residues. CDR3 amino acids: CASSPGDEQFF. The CDR3 nucleotides read TGTGCCAGCAGCCCCGGGGATGAGCAGTTCTTC.

The chain carries TRBV25-1 and TRBJ1-3, with D perhaps TRBD1 (5 bases). The CDR3 is 15 residues long. V was trimmed by 8 bases and J by 0 bases, leaving 14 bases between them. Per the germline V gene, CDR1 is MGHDK and CDR2 is SYGVNS. The CDR3 reads CASGGGPSSGNTIYF. The CDR3 coding sequence is TGTGCCAGCGGGGGGGGTCCCTCCTCTGGAAACACCATATATTTT. The full variable domain, its missing parts supplied by reference TRBV25-1 and TRBJ1-3, is EADIYQTPRYLVIGTGKKITLECSQTMGHDKMYWYQQDPGMELHLIHYSYGVNSTEKGDLSSESTVSRIRTEHFPLTLESARPSHTSQYLCASGGGPSSGNTIYFGEGSWLTVV.

This clone has just a few counts. The chain combines TRBV15 with TRBJ1-5; D possibly corresponds to TRBD1 (5 bases). CDR3 length: 15 residues. The germline gives CDR1 LNHNV, CDR2 YYDKDF (reference sequence). V gave up 3 bases and J gave up 0 bases, with 9 bases separating them. CDR3 protein: CATSRGPPSNQPQHF. The CDR3 DNA reads TGTGCCACCAGCAGGGGGCCCCCTAGCAATCAGCCCCAGCATTTT.

This chain uses TRBV3-1 (or the pseudogene TRBV3-2) with TRBJ2-1; TRBD1 might be the D (6 bases). This CDR3 region has 17 residues. In germline, CDR1 is LGHDT, CDR2 YNNKEL (reference sequence). V was pared by 0 bases and J by 6 bases, with 18 bases between. The CDR3 is CASSQDIGQGMVNEQFF. CDR3 in DNA: TGTGCCAGCAGCCAAGATATCGGCCAGGGGATGGTCAATGAGCAGTTCTTC.